Included here is one T cell receptor beta chain sequence, with context. The antigen is unknown. Unsorted bulk tissue of about 18-32 mg yielded co-extracted RNA and DNA. TCR beta cDNA was reverse-transcribed from roughly 520 ng of total RNA. The reaction used a constant-region primer and ProtoScript II reverse transcriptase. Three nested multiplex PCR rounds of slightly modified ARM-PCR generated TCR beta libraries. Both of the initial two PCR rounds ran for about 9 cycles and employed TRBV1-TRBV30 forward primers alongside a C-beta reverse primer. One entry per CDR3 protein, called by TCRdb with MiXCR from the multiplex PCR reads. Among 25,000 to 30,000 distinct CDR3 sequences listed, approximately 78% were seen once. This CDR3 region has 16 residues. Trimming left V 1 base short and J 9 bases short, with 22 bases between. Germline V gene sequence: CDR1 LGHNA, CDR2 YNFKEQ. This sample was included in a study of tumor-infiltrating lymphocytes in primary liver carcinoma. Study-wide results and limits: The study found tumor-adjacent and tumor-blood pairs overlapped less than tumor region pairs.

This clonotype originated in a man in his forties or fifties with primary liver carcinoma and hepatitis B virus infection. Sample: liver tumor tissue from sampling region 3. The subset denotes: tumor region T3, left-lateral pole. The chain employs TRBV4-2 and TRBJ2-7, with D possibly being TRBD2 (5 bases). CDR3 sequence (DNA): TGTGCCAGCAGCCAAGCGGCTAACGGGGTTTCCTACATGCAGTACTTC. This sequence encodes CASSQAANGVSYMQYF.